This TCR beta chain is drawn from a study of T cell changes during pregnancy in multiple sclerosis. Method: immunoSEQ multiplex PCR; TCRdb's copy keeps in-frame clones and lacks some. The sample holds around 86,000 clones, 85% to 95% seen once. The CDR3 is 20 residues long. Germline V gene lookup returns CDR1 KGHSH and CDR2 LQKENI. V lost 4 bases and J 1 base, leaving 28 bases between the germline ends. The rearrangement uses TRBV18 and TRBJ1-1, with TRBD1 as a possible D gene (6 bases). This clonotype was obtained from a female donor with multiple sclerosis, enrolled in a pregnancy study. The source was peripheral blood, collected in the first trimester of pregnancy. CDR3 bases: TGTGCCAGCTCACAACTCCCCCGGACAGTTCCCAACGCGAGGAACACTGAAGCTTTCTTT. Its translation: CASSQLPRTVPNARNTEAFF.